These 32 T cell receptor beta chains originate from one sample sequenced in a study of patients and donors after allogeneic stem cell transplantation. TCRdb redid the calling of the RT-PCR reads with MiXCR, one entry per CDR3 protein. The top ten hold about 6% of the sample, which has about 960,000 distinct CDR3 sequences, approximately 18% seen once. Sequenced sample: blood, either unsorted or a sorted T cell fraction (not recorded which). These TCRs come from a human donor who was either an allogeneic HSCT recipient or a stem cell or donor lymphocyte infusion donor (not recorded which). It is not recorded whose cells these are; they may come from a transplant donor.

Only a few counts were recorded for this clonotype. The CDR3 nucleotides are TGCAGTGCCCCCGCCGGGTTTATGCGCACAGATACGCAGTATTTT. Its translation: CSAPAGFMRTDTQYF. This rearrangement joins TRBV20-1 to TRBJ2-3, with D uncertain. Trimming removed 6 bases from V and 1 base from J, with 17 bases in between. The CDR3 covers 15 residues. Germline-derived CDR1 and CDR2 are DFQATT and SNEGSKA (reference sequence).

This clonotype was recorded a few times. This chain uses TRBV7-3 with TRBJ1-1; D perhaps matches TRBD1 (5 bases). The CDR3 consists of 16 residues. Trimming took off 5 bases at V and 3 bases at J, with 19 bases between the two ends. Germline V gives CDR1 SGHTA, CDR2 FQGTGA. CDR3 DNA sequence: TGTGCCAGCAGCCCTGGTGGGGGGGTCGAGCACACTGAAGCTTTCTTT. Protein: CASSPGGGVEHTEAFF.

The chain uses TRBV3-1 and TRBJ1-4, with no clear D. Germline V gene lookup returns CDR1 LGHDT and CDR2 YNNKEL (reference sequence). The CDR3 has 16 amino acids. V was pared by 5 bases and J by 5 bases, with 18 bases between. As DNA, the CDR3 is TGTGCCAGCAGCGATAAGGCCAGACTCTACAATGAAAAACTGTTTTTT. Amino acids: CASSDKARLYNEKLFF.

The CDR3 region is CASSYSGPGQKKETQYF. The CDR3, as DNA: TGTGCCAGCAGTTACTCGGGTCCGGGACAGAAGAAAGAGACCCAGTACTTC. The gene calls are TRBV6-5 and TRBJ2-5, with 7 bases identical to TRBD1. The CDR3 runs to 17 residues. V lost 0 bases to trimming and J lost 3 bases; unmatched junction nucleotides: 10. CDR1 is MNHEY and CDR2 is SVGAGI in the germline V gene.

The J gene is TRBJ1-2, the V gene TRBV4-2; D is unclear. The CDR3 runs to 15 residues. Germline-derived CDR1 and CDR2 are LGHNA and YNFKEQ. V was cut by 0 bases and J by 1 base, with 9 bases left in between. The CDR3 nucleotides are TGTGCCAGCAGCCAAGATCAGCGTGGTAACTATGGCTACACCTTC. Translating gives CASSQDQRGNYGYTF.

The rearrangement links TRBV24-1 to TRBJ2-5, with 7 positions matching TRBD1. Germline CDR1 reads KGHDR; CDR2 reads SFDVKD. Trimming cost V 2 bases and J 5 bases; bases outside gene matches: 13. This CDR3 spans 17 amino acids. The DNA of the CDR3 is TGTGCCACCAGTGATTCTCTCGGCGAGGGGGCCGGGGAGACCCAGTACTTC. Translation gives CATSDSLGEGAGETQYF.

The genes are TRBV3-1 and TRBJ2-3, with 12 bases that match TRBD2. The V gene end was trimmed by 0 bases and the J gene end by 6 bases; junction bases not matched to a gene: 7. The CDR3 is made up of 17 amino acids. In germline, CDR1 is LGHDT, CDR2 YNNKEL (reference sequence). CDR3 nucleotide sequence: TGTGCCAGCAGCCAAGATAAGGCTAGCGGGGGGGATGATACGCAGTATTTT. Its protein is CASSQDKASGGDDTQYF.

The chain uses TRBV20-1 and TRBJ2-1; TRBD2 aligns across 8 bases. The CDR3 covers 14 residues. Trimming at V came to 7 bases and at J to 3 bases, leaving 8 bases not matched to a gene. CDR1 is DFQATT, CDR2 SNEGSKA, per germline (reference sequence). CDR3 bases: TGCAGTGTCCCCGGTACTAGCGGCTACAATGAGCAGTTCTTC. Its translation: CSVPGTSGYNEQFF.

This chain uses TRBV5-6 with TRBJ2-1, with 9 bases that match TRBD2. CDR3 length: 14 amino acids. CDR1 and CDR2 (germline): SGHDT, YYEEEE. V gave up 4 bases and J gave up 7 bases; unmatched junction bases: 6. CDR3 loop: CASSAGTSRNEQFF. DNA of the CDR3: TGTGCCAGCAGCGCCGGGACTAGCAGGAATGAGCAGTTCTTC.

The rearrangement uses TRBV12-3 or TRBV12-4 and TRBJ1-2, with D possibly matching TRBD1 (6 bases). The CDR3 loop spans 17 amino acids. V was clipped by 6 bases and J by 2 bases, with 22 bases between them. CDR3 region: CASSQDMTGQPNYGYTF. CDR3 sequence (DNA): TGTGCCAGCAGCCAAGATATGACCGGACAGCCCAACTATGGCTACACCTTC.

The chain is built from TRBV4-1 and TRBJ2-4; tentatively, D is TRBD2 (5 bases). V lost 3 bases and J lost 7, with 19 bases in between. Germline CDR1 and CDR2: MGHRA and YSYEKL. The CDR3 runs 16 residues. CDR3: CASSHPNLGSRNIQYF. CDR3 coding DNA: TGCGCCAGCAGCCATCCTAATTTAGGGAGTCGTAACATTCAGTACTTC.

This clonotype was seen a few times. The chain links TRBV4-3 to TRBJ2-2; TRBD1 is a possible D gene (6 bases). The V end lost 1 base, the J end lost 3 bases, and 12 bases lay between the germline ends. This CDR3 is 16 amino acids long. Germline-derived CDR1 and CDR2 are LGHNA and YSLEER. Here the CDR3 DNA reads TGCGCCAGCAGCCAAGGTAGTCAGGGGTACACCGGGGAGCTGTTTTTT. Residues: CASSQGSQGYTGELFF.

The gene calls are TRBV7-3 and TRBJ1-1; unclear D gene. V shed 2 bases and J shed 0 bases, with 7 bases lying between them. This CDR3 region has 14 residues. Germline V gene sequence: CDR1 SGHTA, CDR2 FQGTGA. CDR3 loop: CASSLASLNTEAFF. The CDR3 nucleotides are TGTGCCAGCAGCTTAGCCAGTTTGAACACTGAAGCTTTCTTT.

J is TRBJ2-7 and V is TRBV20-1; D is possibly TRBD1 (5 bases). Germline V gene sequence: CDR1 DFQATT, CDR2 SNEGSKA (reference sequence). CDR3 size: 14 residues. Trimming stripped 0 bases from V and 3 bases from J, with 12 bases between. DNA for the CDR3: TGCAGTGCTAGAGATCCCGTGACAGTCTACGAGCAGTACTTC. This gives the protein CSARDPVTVYEQYF.

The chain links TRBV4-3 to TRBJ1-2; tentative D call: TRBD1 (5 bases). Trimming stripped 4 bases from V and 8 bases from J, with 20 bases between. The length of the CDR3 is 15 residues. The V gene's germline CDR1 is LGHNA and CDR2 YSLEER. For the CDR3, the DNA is TGCGCCAGCAGCCTCATCAGGGACCGAAGTCGGGGCTACACCTTC. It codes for CASSLIRDRSRGYTF.

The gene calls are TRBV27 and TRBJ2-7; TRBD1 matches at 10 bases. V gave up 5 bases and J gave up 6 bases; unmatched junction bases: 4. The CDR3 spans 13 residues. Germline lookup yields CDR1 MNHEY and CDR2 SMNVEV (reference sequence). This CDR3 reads CASSRTGGGEQYF. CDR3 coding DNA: TGTGCCAGCAGTCGGACAGGGGGGGGCGAGCAGTACTTC.

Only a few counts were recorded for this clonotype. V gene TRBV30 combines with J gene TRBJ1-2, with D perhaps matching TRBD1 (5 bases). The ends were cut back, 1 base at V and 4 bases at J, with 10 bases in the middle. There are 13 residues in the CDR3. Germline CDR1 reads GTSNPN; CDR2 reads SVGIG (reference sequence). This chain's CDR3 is CAWSGGAGYGYTF. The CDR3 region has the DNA TGTGCCTGGAGTGGTGGGGCGGGCTATGGCTACACCTTC.

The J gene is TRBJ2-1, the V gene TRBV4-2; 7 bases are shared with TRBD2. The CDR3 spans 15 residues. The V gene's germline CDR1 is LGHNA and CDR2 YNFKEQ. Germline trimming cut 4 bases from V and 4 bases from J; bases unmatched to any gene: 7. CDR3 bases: TGTGCCAGCAGCCCTCAGACTAGCACATACAATGAGCAGTTCTTC. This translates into CASSPQTSTYNEQFF.

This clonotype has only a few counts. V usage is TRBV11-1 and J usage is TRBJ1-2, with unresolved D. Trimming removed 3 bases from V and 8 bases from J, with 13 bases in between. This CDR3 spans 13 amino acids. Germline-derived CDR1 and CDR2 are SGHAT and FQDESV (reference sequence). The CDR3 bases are TGTGCCAGCAGCTTGGAACGGCTGGGGGGCTACACCTTC. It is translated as CASSLERLGGYTF. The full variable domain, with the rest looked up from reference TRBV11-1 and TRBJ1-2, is EAEVAQSPRYKITEKSQAVAFWCDPISGHATLYWYRQILGQGPELLVQFQDESVVDDSQLPKDRFSAERLKGVDSTLKIQPAELGDSAMYLCASSLERLGGYTFGSGTRLTVV.

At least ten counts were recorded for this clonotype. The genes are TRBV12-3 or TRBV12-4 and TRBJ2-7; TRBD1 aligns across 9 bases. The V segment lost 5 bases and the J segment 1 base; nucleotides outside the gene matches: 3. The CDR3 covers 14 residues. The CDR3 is CASSTGGSSYEQYF. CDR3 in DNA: TGTGCCAGCAGTACAGGGGGCTCTTCCTACGAGCAGTACTTC.

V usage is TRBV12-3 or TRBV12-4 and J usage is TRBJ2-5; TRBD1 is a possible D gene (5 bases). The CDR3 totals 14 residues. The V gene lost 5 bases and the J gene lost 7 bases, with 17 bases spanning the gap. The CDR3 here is CASSPDRRRGTQYF. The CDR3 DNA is TGTGCCAGCAGTCCCGACCGCCGTAGGGGGACCCAGTACTTC.

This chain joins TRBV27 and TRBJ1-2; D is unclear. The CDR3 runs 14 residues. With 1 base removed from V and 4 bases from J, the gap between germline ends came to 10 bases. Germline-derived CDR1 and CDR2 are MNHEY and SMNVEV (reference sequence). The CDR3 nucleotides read TGTGCCAGCAGTTTATTGGCGGGTACCTATGGCTACACCTTC. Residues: CASSLLAGTYGYTF.

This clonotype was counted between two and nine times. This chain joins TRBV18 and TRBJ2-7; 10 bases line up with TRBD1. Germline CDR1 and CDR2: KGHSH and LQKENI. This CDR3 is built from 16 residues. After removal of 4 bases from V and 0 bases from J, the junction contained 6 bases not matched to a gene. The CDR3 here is CASSLADRGSSYEQYF. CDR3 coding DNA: TGTGCCAGCTCACTAGCGGACAGGGGGAGCTCCTACGAGCAGTACTTC. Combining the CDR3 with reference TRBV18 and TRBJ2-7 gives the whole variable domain NAGVMQNPRHLVRRRGQEARLRCSPMKGHSHVYWYRQLPEEGLKFMVYLQKENIIDESGMPKERFSAEFPKEGPSILRIQQVVRGDSAAYFCASSLADRGSSYEQYFGPGTRLTVT.

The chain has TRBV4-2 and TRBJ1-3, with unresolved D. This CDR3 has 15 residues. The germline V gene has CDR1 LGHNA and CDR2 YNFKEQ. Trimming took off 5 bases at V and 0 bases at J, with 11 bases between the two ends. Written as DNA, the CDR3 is TGTGCCAGCAGCGAACGCAGCCACTCTGGAAACACCATATATTTT. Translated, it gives CASSERSHSGNTIYF.

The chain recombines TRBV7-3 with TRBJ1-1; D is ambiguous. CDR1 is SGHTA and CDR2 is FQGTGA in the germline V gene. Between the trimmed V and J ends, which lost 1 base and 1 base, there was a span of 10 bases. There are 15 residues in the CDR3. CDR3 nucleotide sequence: TGTGCCAGCAGCTTAAATATCGGCTCGAACACTGAAGCTTTCTTT. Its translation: CASSLNIGSNTEAFF.

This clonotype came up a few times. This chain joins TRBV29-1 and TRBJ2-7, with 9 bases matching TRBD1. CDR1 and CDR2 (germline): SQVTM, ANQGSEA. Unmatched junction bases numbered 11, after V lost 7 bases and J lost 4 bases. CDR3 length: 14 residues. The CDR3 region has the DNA TGCAGCGCGAAAATGGGGACAGGGCTTTACGAGCAGTACTTC. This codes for CSAKMGTGLYEQYF.

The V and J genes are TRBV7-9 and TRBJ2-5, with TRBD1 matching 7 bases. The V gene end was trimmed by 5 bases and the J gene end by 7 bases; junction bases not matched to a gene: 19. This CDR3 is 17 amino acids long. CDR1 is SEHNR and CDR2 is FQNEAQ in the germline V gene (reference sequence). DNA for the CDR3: TGTGCCAGCAGCCGAAGGGCCACGGGACAGCGTATTGGGACCCAGTACTTC. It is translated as CASSRRATGQRIGTQYF.

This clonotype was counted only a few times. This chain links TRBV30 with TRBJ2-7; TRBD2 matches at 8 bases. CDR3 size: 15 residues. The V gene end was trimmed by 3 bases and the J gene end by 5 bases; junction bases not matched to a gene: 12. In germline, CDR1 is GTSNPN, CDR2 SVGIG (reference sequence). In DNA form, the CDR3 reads TGTGCCTGGAGCCATCAACCGGGGGGGTATGACGAGCAGTACTTC. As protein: CAWSHQPGGYDEQYF.

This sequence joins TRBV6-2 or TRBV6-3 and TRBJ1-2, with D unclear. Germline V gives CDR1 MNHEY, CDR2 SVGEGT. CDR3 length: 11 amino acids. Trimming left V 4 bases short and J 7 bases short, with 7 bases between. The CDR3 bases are TGTGCCAGCAGTTTTTCGAGTGGCTACACCTTC. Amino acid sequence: CASSFSSGYTF.

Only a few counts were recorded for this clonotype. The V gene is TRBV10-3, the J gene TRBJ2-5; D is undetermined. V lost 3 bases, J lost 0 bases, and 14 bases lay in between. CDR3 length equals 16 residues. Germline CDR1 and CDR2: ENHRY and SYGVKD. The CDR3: CAISDPGTTYQETQYF. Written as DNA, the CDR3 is TGTGCCATCAGTGACCCAGGCACTACCTACCAAGAGACCCAGTACTTC.

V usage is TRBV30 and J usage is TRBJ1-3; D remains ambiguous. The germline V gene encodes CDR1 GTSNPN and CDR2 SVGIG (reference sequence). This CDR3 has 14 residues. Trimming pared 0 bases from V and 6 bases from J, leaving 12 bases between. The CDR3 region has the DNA TGTGCCTGGAGTGTAGGACCGGTGCTAAACACCATATATTTT. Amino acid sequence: CAWSVGPVLNTIYF.

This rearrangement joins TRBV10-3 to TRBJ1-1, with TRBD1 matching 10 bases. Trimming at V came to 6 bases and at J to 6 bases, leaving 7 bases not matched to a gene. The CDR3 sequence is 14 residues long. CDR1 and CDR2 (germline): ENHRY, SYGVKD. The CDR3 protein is CAIRLRDRGSEAFF. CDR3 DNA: TGTGCCATCAGACTACGGGACAGGGGCTCTGAAGCTTTCTTT.